These 31 T cell receptor beta chains were sequenced from one sample in a study of tumor-infiltrating lymphocytes in primary liver carcinoma. Priming with a constant-region primer yielded TCR beta cDNA from roughly 490 ng total RNA. Three nested multiplex PCR rounds, a slightly modified ARM-PCR, produced the libraries for TCR beta. TRBV1-TRBV30 forward primers and a C-beta reverse primer were used in the first two PCR rounds, which each ran for 9 to 10 cycles. TCRdb called the multiplex PCR reads again in MiXCR, with one record for every CDR3 protein. In the table there are 90,000 to 140,000 distinct CDR3 sequences, roughly 80% of which are singletons. Joint extraction of RNA and DNA used about 17-30 mg of bulk tissue that was unsorted. What was sequenced was liver tumor tissue from sampling region 3. The subset is: tumor region T3, left-lateral pole. Receptors originate from a man in his forties or fifties with primary liver carcinoma and hepatitis B virus infection.

The sample holds many counts of this clonotype. V and J are TRBV4-1 and TRBJ1-2; a weak D match, TRBD1 (6 bases). Germline V CDR1 and CDR2: MGHRA, YSYEKL. CDR3 length equals 15 residues. V was clipped by 4 bases and J by 7 bases, with 19 bases between them. CDR3 sequence reads: CASSLAGQGNGGYTF. As DNA, the CDR3 is TGCGCCAGCAGCCTCGCGGGCCAGGGGAACGGTGGCTACACCTTC.

This rearrangement joins TRBV6-2 or TRBV6-3 to TRBJ1-1; TRBD1 is a possible D gene (5 bases). CDR3 length: 13 residues. V was clipped by 7 bases and J by 4 bases, with 13 bases between them. Germline CDR1 is MNHEY and CDR2 is SVGEGT. The CDR3 DNA follows: TGTGCCAGCATAAGGGACTACCCCACTGAAGCTTTCTTT. Protein: CASIRDYPTEAFF.

In the case of this clonotype: A junction end diverges from the germline sequence, so it may reflect a read error. The genes are TRBV6-2 or TRBV6-3 and TRBJ2-7; D gene unclear. There are 13 residues in the CDR3. The V gene's germline CDR1 is MNHEY and CDR2 SVGEGT. The CDR3 protein is CASNYEVPYEQYF. CDR3 coding DNA: TGTGCCAGCAACTACGAGGTACCCTATGAGCAGTACTTC.

In the case of this clonotype: Germline and junction disagree at one end, which may indicate a read error. The CDR3 loop reads CASSFDHNTDKQYF. As DNA, the CDR3 is TGCGCCAGCAGCTTCGACCATAACACAGATAAGCAGTATTTT. The gene calls are TRBV5-1 and TRBJ2-3; no reliable D call. The CDR3 loop spans 14 amino acids. Germline loops: CDR1 SGHRS, CDR2 YFSETQ.

Of note for this clonotype: One junction end does not reproduce the germline sequence, and a read error may be involved. The rearrangement uses TRBV6-2 or TRBV6-3 and TRBJ1-1, with no clear D. The CDR3 sequence is 12 residues long. The germline gives CDR1 MNHEY, CDR2 SVGEGT. CDR3 region: CARVTRNTEAFF. The CDR3 region has the DNA TGTGCCAGGGTGACACGTAACACTGAGGCTTTCTTT.

At least ten counts were recorded for this clonotype. V is TRBV7-8 and J is TRBJ2-6; 8 positions match TRBD1. The junction had 9 bases not matched to a gene; V was cut back by 5 bases and J by 0 bases. CDR1 and CDR2 from the germline V gene are SGHVS and FQNEAQ. The CDR3 length is 18 residues. CDR3 in amino acids: CASSGYRGASSGANVLTF. DNA of the CDR3: TGTGCCAGCAGCGGATACAGGGGGGCTAGCTCTGGGGCCAACGTCCTGACTTTC. The variable domain in full, with the rest retrieved from reference TRBV7-8 and TRBJ2-6, is GAGVSQSPRYKVAKRGQDVALRCDPISGHVSLFWYQQALGQGPEFLTYFQNEAQLDKSGLPSDRFFAERPEGSVSTLKIQRTQQEDSAVYLCASSGYRGASSGANVLTFGAGSRLTVL.

Worth noting for this clonotype: The junction departs from the called germline gene at one end, perhaps through a read error. This chain joins TRBV29-1 and TRBJ2-5, with D perhaps matching TRBD2 (6 bases). Germline V gene data show CDR1 as SQVTM and CDR2 as ANQGSEA. The CDR3 runs to 15 residues. CDR3 in amino acids: CSVRTNRSWAETQYF. In DNA form, the CDR3 reads TGTAGCGTTCGGACTAACAGGAGTTGGGCAGAGACCCAGTACTTC. The variable domain in full, completed from reference TRBV29-1 and TRBJ2-5, reads SAVISQKPSRDICQRGTSLTIQCQVDSQVTMMFWYRQQPGQSLTLIATANQGSEATYESGFVIDKFPISRPNLTFSTLTVSNMSPEDSSIYLCSVRTNRSWAETQYFGPGTRLLVL.

The chain has TRBV29-1 and TRBJ2-3; TRBD2 matches 7 bases. The CDR3 length is 14 residues. Trimming removed 7 bases from V and 12 bases from J; junction bases left unmatched: 19. The germline CDR1 and CDR2 sequences are SQVTM and ANQGSEA. CDR3: CSGIQIAGPGTQYF. The CDR3 DNA follows: TGCAGCGGGATTCAAATAGCGGGCCCAGGTACACAGTATTTT.

About this clonotype: This CDR3 is missing its conserved last phenylalanine or tryptophan, likely due to a read error. The chain is built from TRBV28 and TRBJ2-5; D assignment may be TRBD1 or TRBD2 (5 bases each). In germline, CDR1 is MDHEN, CDR2 SYDVKM. This CDR3 has 14 residues. The CDR3 DNA follows: TGTACCAGCAGTCGGGACGTTGGGCAAGAGACCCAGTACATC. Encoded protein: CTSSRDVGQETQYI.

The genes are TRBV7-9 and TRBJ2-3; perhaps D is TRBD1 or TRBD2 (6 bases each). Germline CDR1 reads SEHNR; CDR2 reads FQNEAQ (reference sequence). Trimming pared 6 bases from V and 2 bases from J, leaving 18 bases between. The length of the CDR3 is 16 residues. CDR3 loop: CASSSKQGLNTDTQYF. The CDR3 coding sequence is TGTGCCAGCAGTTCCAAACAGGGACTCAACACAGATACGCAGTATTTT. The complete variable domain, with remaining parts taken from reference TRBV7-9 and TRBJ2-3, reads DTGVSQNPRHKITKRGQNVTFRCDPISEHNRLYWYRQTLGQGPEFLTYFQNEAQLEKSRLLSDRFSAERPKGSFSTLEIQRTEQGDSAMYLCASSSKQGLNTDTQYFGPGTRLTVL.

A word on this clonotype: The junction differs from germline at one of its ends, possibly a read error. The V call is TRBV6-6, the J call TRBJ1-2; the D gene is possibly TRBD1 (6 bases). The length of the CDR3 is 15 residues. Germline V gene sequence: CDR1 MNHNY, CDR2 SVGAGI (reference sequence). The CDR3 spells CACSSDDETGYGYTF. The CDR3 nucleotides are TGTGCCTGCAGCTCCGACGACGAGACAGGCTATGGCTACACCTTC.

With respect to this clonotype: This likely comes from a read error, as the CDR3 has no conserved phenylalanine or tryptophan at its end. The limits of the CDR3 on the DNA are not certain, so only TCRdb's listed CDR3 is given. The V call is TRBV29-1, the J call TRBJ2-7; TRBD1, the table's D call, was not compared with the DNA. Including both end residues, the CDR3 is 13 amino acids long. CDR1 SQVTM and CDR2 ANQGSEA come from the germline V gene. The CDR3 sequence: CSVWTGRVGEHYS.

In this sample, this clonotype turned up a few times. V is TRBV20-1 and J is TRBJ2-1; D possibly corresponds to TRBD2 (6 bases). V was clipped by 5 bases and J by 2 bases, with 19 bases between them. The CDR3 extends over 16 amino acids. In germline, CDR1 is DFQATT, CDR2 SNEGSKA (reference sequence). The CDR3 coding sequence is TGCAGTGCTGAGGGAGGCCCGAGGGATGCCTACAATGAGCAGTTCTTC. This encodes CSAEGGPRDAYNEQFF.

A word on this clonotype: The junction and the germline gene differ at one end; a read error may be behind it. This chain joins TRBV7-9 and TRBJ1-1; D unresolved. Per germline, CDR1 SEHNR and CDR2 FQNEAQ (reference sequence). The CDR3 consists of 14 residues. Here the CDR3 DNA reads TGTGCCAGCAGCCCATTGGGGAGGAACACTGAAGCTCTCTTT. It specifies CASSPLGRNTEALF.

A remark on this clonotype: Germline is not matched at one junction end, which may reflect a read error. CDR3 loop: CSSSPKRASGQESQYF. In DNA form, the CDR3 reads TGCTCCAGCTCACCGAAGAGGGCTAGCGGTCAAGAGAGCCAGTACTTC. This sequence joins TRBV18 and TRBJ2-5; 7 bases map to TRBD2. Germline-derived CDR1 and CDR2 are KGHSH and LQKENI. This CDR3 is 16 amino acids long.

Details on this clonotype: One end of the junction does not line up with germline, which may come from a read error. CDR3 bases: TGTGCCAGCAGCCAAGGTCAAGCAGGCGCCTCTGGAGACACCAAATATTTT. Residues: CASSQGQAGASGDTKYF. The chain is built from TRBV4-2 and TRBJ1-3; D not resolved. CDR1 and CDR2 (germline): LGHNA, YNFKEQ. This CDR3 is 17 amino acids long.

The chain has TRBV6-5 and TRBJ2-1; 7 nucleotides align to TRBD2. V lost 7 bases, J lost 7 bases, and 7 bases stayed unmatched. Germline V CDR1 and CDR2: MNHEY, SVGAGI. The CDR3 sequence is 13 residues long. The CDR3, as DNA: TGTGCCAGCACTGGGGGAGGGAGGAATGAGCAGTTCTTC. It codes for CASTGGGRNEQFF.

The gene calls are TRBV10-3 and TRBJ2-5; perhaps TRBD2 as D (5 bases). The V end was cut by 10 bases, the J end by 5 bases, with 26 bases between. The CDR3 has 16 amino acids. Germline CDR1 reads ENHRY; CDR2 reads SYGVKD. CDR3 sequence reads: CATETGMSTRKETQYF. The CDR3 nucleotides are TGTGCCACCGAAACCGGGATGTCGACAAGAAAGGAGACCCAGTACTTC.

As regards this clonotype: The conserved phenylalanine or tryptophan is not found at the CDR3 terminus, so this likely reflects a read error. This rearrangement joins TRBV13 to TRBJ2-7; 11 nucleotides match TRBD1. With 4 bases clipped from V and 2 bases from J, the junction kept 10 bases outside the gene matches. Germline V gene lookup returns CDR1 PRHDT and CDR2 FYEKMQ (reference sequence). The CDR3 is 17 amino acids. CDR3 amino acids: CASSSGGQGAFTYEQYL. The CDR3 DNA follows: TGTGCCAGCAGCTCGGGCGGACAGGGGGCATTTACCTACGAGCAGTACCTA.

Note on this clonotype: At one of its ends the junction is not consistent with the germline gene, which may arise from a read error. This chain joins TRBV29-1 and TRBJ2-2; perhaps D is TRBD1 or TRBD2 (5 bases each). Germline V gene lookup returns CDR1 SQVTM and CDR2 ANQGSEA. The CDR3 sequence is 15 residues long. Here the CDR3 reads CSVEEGVRYTGELLF. The CDR3 DNA follows: TGCAGCGTTGAAGAAGGGGTCCGGTACACCGGGGAGCTGCTTTTT.

The V call is TRBV5-1, the J call TRBJ2-4; unclear D gene. The CDR3 totals 14 residues. Germline lookup yields CDR1 SGHRS and CDR2 YFSETQ. V lost 3 bases, J lost 5 bases, and 12 bases lay in between. CDR3 region: CASSSIPAENIQYF. In DNA form, the CDR3 reads TGCGCCAGCAGCTCAATCCCCGCGGAAAACATTCAGTACTTC.

Remarks on this clonotype: One end of the junction fails to match germline, which may point to a read error. The chain has TRBV6-1 and TRBJ1-2; TRBD1 is a possible D gene (6 bases). CDR3 length: 14 amino acids. Germline V gene data show CDR1 as MNHNS and CDR2 as SASEGT. This CDR3 is CVSNEAPGARGYTF. The CDR3 bases are TGTGTCAGCAATGAAGCGCCGGGGGCGCGTGGCTACACCTTC.

Comments on this clonotype: Germline is not matched at one junction end, which may reflect a read error. This sequence joins TRBV13 and TRBJ2-5; weak D call: TRBD2 (6 bases). This CDR3 is built from 15 residues. Per germline, CDR1 PRHDT and CDR2 FYEKMQ (reference sequence). CDR3 in DNA: TGTGCTAGCATCCCCCGGCCCGGGACTCCAGAGACCCAGTATTTC. It translates to CASIPRPGTPETQYF.

As for this clonotype: Since the CDR3 does not end with the conserved phenylalanine or tryptophan, this likely comes from a read error. V and J are TRBV5-4 and TRBJ2-2, with TRBD2 matching 12 bases. CDR3 size: 19 residues. Germline CDR1 SGHNT, CDR2 YYREEE (reference sequence). Written as DNA, the CDR3 is TGTGCCAGCAGTGATCCGGGACTAGCGGGCTTCGCGAAGACCGGGGAGCTGTTTTCT. It is translated as CASSDPGLAGFAKTGELFS.

This clonotype came up a few times. V and J are TRBV19 and TRBJ2-7, with D hard to call. CDR3 length: 15 amino acids. Trimming shortened V by 5 bases and J by 0 bases, and 14 bases separated the two germline ends. Per the germline V gene, CDR1 is LNHDA and CDR2 is SQIVND (reference sequence). This CDR3 is CASSVQVTSSYEQYF. The CDR3 DNA reads TGTGCCAGTAGTGTACAAGTTACGAGCTCCTACGAGCAGTACTTC. The whole variable domain, remainder taken from reference TRBV19 and TRBJ2-7, is DGGITQSPKYLFRKEGQNVTLSCEQNLNHDAMYWYRQDPGQGLRLIYYSQIVNDFQKGDIAEGYSVSREKKESFPLTVTSAQKNPTAFYLCASSVQVTSSYEQYFGPGTRLTVT.

Remarks on this clonotype: One end of the junction does not line up with germline, which may come from a read error. V and J are TRBV29-1 and TRBJ1-2; TRBD1 is a possible D gene (5 bases). Germline lookup yields CDR1 SQVTM and CDR2 ANQGSEA. The CDR3 consists of 11 residues. The CDR3 spells CSDGTIYGHIF. The CDR3 DNA is TGCAGCGATGGGACTATCTATGGCCACATCTTC.

With respect to this clonotype: The conserved phenylalanine or tryptophan normally closing the CDR3 is absent here, so this likely arose from a read error. V gene TRBV11-1 combines with J gene TRBJ2-4; 11 bases are a match to TRBD2. The length of the CDR3 is 17 residues. Germline V gives CDR1 SGHAT, CDR2 FQDESV (reference sequence). In DNA form, the CDR3 reads TGTTCCAGCAGCTTTCCTGTGACTAGCGGGACCAAAAACATTCAGTACCTC. It translates to CSSSFPVTSGTKNIQYL.

This chain uses TRBV2 with TRBJ2-7, with D maybe TRBD1 (9 bases). CDR3 length: 14 residues. Germline CDR1 and CDR2: SNHLY and FYNNEI. CDR3 DNA sequence: TGTGTCGGCAGTTTTAGCGGGACAGGGAACGAGCAGTACTTC. Translation: CVGSFSGTGNEQYF. The whole variable domain, filled in from reference TRBV2 and TRBJ2-7, reads EPEVTQTPSHQVTQMGQEVILRCVPISNHLYFYWYRQILGQKVEFLVSFYNNEISEKSEIFDDQFSVERPDGSNFTLKIRSTKLEDSAMYFCVGSFSGTGNEQYFGPGTRLTVT.

Turning to this clonotype: A read error may produce the germline difference seen at one junction end. CDR3 sequence: CASSQYLAKEETQYF. In nucleotides, the CDR3 is TGCGCCAGCAGCCAATATCTAGCGAAGGAAGAGACCCAATACTTC. The gene calls are TRBV4-3 and TRBJ2-5; D may be TRBD2 (6 bases). The CDR3 loop spans 15 amino acids. CDR1 is LGHNA, CDR2 YSLEER, per germline.

The genes are TRBV9 and TRBJ2-1; D is uncertain. The CDR3 consists of 11 residues. Germline V gives CDR1 SGDLS, CDR2 YYNGEE. Trimming shortened V by 3 bases and J by 6 bases, and 4 bases separated the two germline ends. The CDR3 sequence is CASSGSNEQFF. The CDR3 region has the DNA TGTGCCAGCAGCGGCTCCAATGAGCAGTTCTTC.

The chain is built from TRBV6-5 and TRBJ2-6; perhaps TRBD1 as D (5 bases). CDR3 length: 19 amino acids. Germline loops: CDR1 MNHEY, CDR2 SVGAGI. Trimming cost V 8 bases and J 1 base, with 24 bases left between them. The DNA of the CDR3 is TGTGCCAGCTGCCGACCCTGGGCAGGGCCCTTTTCTGGGGCCAACGTCCTGACTTTC. Protein sequence: CASCRPWAGPFSGANVLTF.